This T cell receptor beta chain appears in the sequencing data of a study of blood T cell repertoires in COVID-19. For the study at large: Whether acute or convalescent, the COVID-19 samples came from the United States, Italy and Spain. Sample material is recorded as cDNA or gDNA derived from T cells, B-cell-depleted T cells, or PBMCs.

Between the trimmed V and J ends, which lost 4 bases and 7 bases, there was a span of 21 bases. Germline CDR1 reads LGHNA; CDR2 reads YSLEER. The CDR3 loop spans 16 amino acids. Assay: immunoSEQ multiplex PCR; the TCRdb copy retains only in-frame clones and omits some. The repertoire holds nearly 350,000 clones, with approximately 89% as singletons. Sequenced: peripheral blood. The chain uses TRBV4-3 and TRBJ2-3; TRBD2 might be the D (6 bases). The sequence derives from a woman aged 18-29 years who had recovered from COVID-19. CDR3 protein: CASSREVSRALNTQYF. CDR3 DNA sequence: TGCGCCAGCAGCCGGGAGGTCAGCAGGGCACTAAATACGCAGTATTTT.